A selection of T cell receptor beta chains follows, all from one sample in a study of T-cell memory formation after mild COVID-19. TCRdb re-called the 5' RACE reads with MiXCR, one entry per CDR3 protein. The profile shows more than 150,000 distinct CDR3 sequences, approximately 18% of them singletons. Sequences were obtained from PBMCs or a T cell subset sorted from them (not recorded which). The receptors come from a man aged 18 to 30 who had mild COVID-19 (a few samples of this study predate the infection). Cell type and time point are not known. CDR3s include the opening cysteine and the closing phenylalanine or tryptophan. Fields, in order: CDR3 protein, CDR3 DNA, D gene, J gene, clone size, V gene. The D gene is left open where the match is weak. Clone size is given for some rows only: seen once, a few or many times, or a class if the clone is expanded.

cdr3_aa: CASSTGTGQETQYF; cdr3_nt: TGTGCCAGCAGTACGGGGACAGGGCAAGAGACCCAGTACTTC; d_call: TRBD1; j_call: TRBJ2-5; clone_size: .; v_call: TRBV6-5
cdr3_aa: CASGSSGGDSETQYF; cdr3_nt: TGCGCCAGCGGATCCAGCGGGGGGGACTCAGAGACCCAGTACTTC; d_call: TRBD2; j_call: TRBJ2-5; clone_size: .; v_call: TRBV5-1
cdr3_aa: CASSQASRNTGELFF; cdr3_nt: TGTGCCAGCAGCCAAGCATCCCGAAACACCGGGGAGCTGTTTTTT; d_call: .; j_call: TRBJ2-2; clone_size: medium-sized; v_call: TRBV4-2
cdr3_aa: CASSLPSTDTQYF; cdr3_nt: TGTGCCAGCAGCTTACCGAGCACAGATACGCAGTATTTT; d_call: .; j_call: TRBJ2-3; clone_size: few; v_call: TRBV7-2
cdr3_aa: CSAFRGAGGDTQYF; cdr3_nt: TGCAGTGCTTTCCGGGGGGCCGGGGGAGATACGCAGTATTTT; d_call: .; j_call: TRBJ2-3; clone_size: few; v_call: TRBV20-1
cdr3_aa: CASSSGARDTQYF; cdr3_nt: TGCGCCAGCAGCTCGGGGGCGCGGGATACGCAGTATTTT; d_call: .; j_call: TRBJ2-3; clone_size: once; v_call: TRBV5-1
cdr3_aa: CASCAQGSGELFF; cdr3_nt: TGTGCCAGCTGCGCCCAGGGGTCCGGGGAGCTGTTTTTT; d_call: .; j_call: TRBJ2-2; clone_size: .; v_call: TRBV6-5
cdr3_aa: CASSQSRSGNTIYF; cdr3_nt: TGTGCCAGCAGCCAATCCCGCTCTGGAAACACCATATATTTT; d_call: .; j_call: TRBJ1-3; clone_size: .; v_call: TRBV16
cdr3_aa: CAISESVGTEAFF; cdr3_nt: TGTGCCATCAGTGAGTCAGTTGGCACTGAAGCTTTCTTT; d_call: .; j_call: TRBJ1-1; clone_size: few; v_call: TRBV10-3
cdr3_aa: CASSLEAARTEAFF; cdr3_nt: TGCGCCAGCAGCTTGGAGGCTGCGCGGACTGAAGCTTTCTTT; d_call: .; j_call: TRBJ1-1; clone_size: few; v_call: TRBV5-1
cdr3_aa: CASSPLAGTTGETQYF; cdr3_nt: TGTGCCAGCAGTCCACTAGCCGGGACAACGGGAGAGACCCAGTACTTC; d_call: .; j_call: TRBJ2-5; clone_size: few; v_call: TRBV12-3/TRBV12-4
cdr3_aa: CASSQGLVGPATDTQYF; cdr3_nt: TGCGCCAGCAGCCAAGGGTTGGTAGGGCCCGCCACAGATACGCAGTATTTT; d_call: .; j_call: TRBJ2-3; clone_size: few; v_call: TRBV5-1
cdr3_aa: CASRGRKQETQYF; cdr3_nt: TGTGCCAGCAGGGGGAGGAAACAAGAGACCCAGTACTTC; d_call: .; j_call: TRBJ2-5; clone_size: many; v_call: TRBV7-9
cdr3_aa: CASSLLLKGATASNTEAFF; cdr3_nt: TGTGCCAGCAGTTTGTTGCTAAAGGGGGCGACCGCCTCTAACACTGAAGCTTTCTTT; d_call: TRBD1; j_call: TRBJ1-1; clone_size: few; v_call: TRBV28
cdr3_aa: CASSLVAGGPGEQFF; cdr3_nt: TGCGCCAGCAGCTTGGTAGCGGGGGGGCCGGGTGAGCAGTTCTTC; d_call: TRBD2; j_call: TRBJ2-1; clone_size: .; v_call: TRBV5-1
cdr3_aa: CSARAGNSPLHF; cdr3_nt: TGCAGTGCTAGGGCGGGGAATTCACCCCTCCACTTT; d_call: .; j_call: TRBJ1-6; clone_size: few; v_call: TRBV20-1
cdr3_aa: CASSYVAVGLSRGYTF; cdr3_nt: TGTGCCAGCAGTTACGTTGCAGTGGGGCTATCGCGGGGCTACACCTTC; d_call: .; j_call: TRBJ1-2; clone_size: few; v_call: TRBV6-5
cdr3_aa: CAGSDGLEQYF; cdr3_nt: TGTGCCGGTTCGGACGGTCTCGAGCAGTACTTC; d_call: .; j_call: TRBJ2-7; clone_size: .; v_call: TRBV7-9
cdr3_aa: CASSYDFGSNQPQHF; cdr3_nt: TGTGCCAGCAGCTACGATTTCGGTAGCAATCAGCCCCAGCATTTT; d_call: .; j_call: TRBJ1-5; clone_size: .; v_call: TRBV7-2
cdr3_aa: CASSPGGTGRTTNEKLFF; cdr3_nt: TGTGCCAGCAGCCCAGGGGGGACTGGGAGGACGACTAATGAAAAACTGTTTTTT; d_call: TRBD1; j_call: TRBJ1-4; clone_size: few; v_call: TRBV7-9
cdr3_aa: CASSPQGSQETQYF; cdr3_nt: TGTGCCAGCAGCCCACAGGGGTCCCAAGAGACCCAGTACTTC; d_call: TRBD1; j_call: TRBJ2-5; clone_size: few; v_call: TRBV7-2
cdr3_aa: CASSQQGEEQYF; cdr3_nt: TGCGCCAGCAGCCAACAGGGAGAAGAGCAGTACTTC; d_call: .; j_call: TRBJ2-7; clone_size: few; v_call: TRBV5-1
cdr3_aa: CSAIGGQPNTEAFF; cdr3_nt: TGCAGCGCAATAGGGGGACAACCGAACACTGAAGCTTTCTTT; d_call: .; j_call: TRBJ1-1; clone_size: few; v_call: TRBV29-1
cdr3_aa: CSARAEGPDTQYF; cdr3_nt: TGCAGTGCTAGAGCAGAGGGGCCAGATACGCAGTATTTT; d_call: .; j_call: TRBJ2-3; clone_size: .; v_call: TRBV20-1
cdr3_aa: CASSLVARGTQYF; cdr3_nt: TGTGCCAGCAGCTTAGTGGCGAGGGGGACGCAGTATTTT; d_call: .; j_call: TRBJ2-3; clone_size: .; v_call: TRBV7-9
cdr3_aa: CASSLDSPRNSPLHF; cdr3_nt: TGTGCCAGCAGCTTAGACAGCCCTAGGAATTCACCCCTCCACTTT; d_call: .; j_call: TRBJ1-6; clone_size: .; v_call: TRBV7-9
cdr3_aa: CASSSGRSTDTQYF; cdr3_nt: TGTGCCAGCAGCTCCGGGAGAAGCACAGATACGCAGTATTTT; d_call: .; j_call: TRBJ2-3; clone_size: .; v_call: TRBV7-7
cdr3_aa: CASSSLDRGETQYF; cdr3_nt: TGCGCCAGCAGCTCACTGGACAGGGGTGAGACCCAGTACTTC; d_call: TRBD1; j_call: TRBJ2-5; clone_size: few; v_call: TRBV5-1
cdr3_aa: CASSYSTTAGQETQYF; cdr3_nt: TGTGCCAGCAGTTACTCGACAACGGCAGGGCAAGAGACCCAGTACTTC; d_call: .; j_call: TRBJ2-5; clone_size: few; v_call: TRBV6-5
cdr3_aa: CASSWEPQGLNTEAFF; cdr3_nt: TGCGCCAGCAGCTGGGAGCCACAGGGACTGAACACTGAAGCTTTCTTT; d_call: .; j_call: TRBJ1-1; clone_size: few; v_call: TRBV5-1
cdr3_aa: CASYGSKETQYF; cdr3_nt: TGCGCCAGCTACGGTTCCAAAGAGACCCAGTACTTC; d_call: .; j_call: TRBJ2-5; clone_size: few; v_call: TRBV5-1
cdr3_aa: CASSQDWLAGSEQFF; cdr3_nt: TGTGCCAGCAGCCAAGATTGGCTAGCGGGGAGTGAGCAGTTCTTC; d_call: TRBD2; j_call: TRBJ2-1; clone_size: .; v_call: TRBV14
cdr3_aa: CASSLSGKGSYGYTF; cdr3_nt: TGTGCCAGCAGTTTATCGGGGAAAGGGAGCTATGGCTACACCTTC; d_call: .; j_call: TRBJ1-2; clone_size: .; v_call: TRBV27
cdr3_aa: CASRLWPGQNYGYTF; cdr3_nt: TGTGCCAGCAGACTTTGGCCTGGACAGAACTATGGCTACACCTTC; d_call: .; j_call: TRBJ1-2; clone_size: .; v_call: TRBV7-9
cdr3_aa: CASSYSRASNYGYTF; cdr3_nt: TGTGCCAGCAGTTACTCGCGGGCTTCTAACTATGGCTACACCTTC; d_call: .; j_call: TRBJ1-2; clone_size: .; v_call: TRBV6-5
cdr3_aa: CASSLDGYSNQPQHF; cdr3_nt: TGTGCCAGCAGCTTAGATGGGTATAGCAATCAGCCCCAGCATTTT; d_call: .; j_call: TRBJ1-5; clone_size: .; v_call: TRBV7-2
cdr3_aa: CAWSGPYAGPQPQHF; cdr3_nt: TGTGCCTGGAGTGGCCCTTACGCAGGGCCCCAGCCCCAGCATTTT; d_call: .; j_call: TRBJ1-5; clone_size: once; v_call: TRBV30
cdr3_aa: CASSSGSGPQHF; cdr3_nt: TGTGCCAGCAGCTCGGGGTCCGGCCCCCAGCATTTT; d_call: .; j_call: TRBJ1-5; clone_size: few; v_call: TRBV7-2
cdr3_aa: CASSSWGADEKLFF; cdr3_nt: TGTGCCAGCAGCTCGTGGGGGGCAGATGAAAAACTGTTTTTT; d_call: .; j_call: TRBJ1-4; clone_size: few; v_call: TRBV7-2
cdr3_aa: CASGLVGQGGEKLFF; cdr3_nt: TGTGCTAGTGGTTTGGTAGGGCAGGGAGGCGAAAAACTGTTTTTT; d_call: .; j_call: TRBJ1-4; clone_size: .; v_call: TRBV12-5
cdr3_aa: CASRRTGAGNTIYF; cdr3_nt: TGTGCCAGCAGAAGGACAGGAGCTGGAAACACCATATATTTT; d_call: TRBD1; j_call: TRBJ1-3; clone_size: .; v_call: TRBV27
cdr3_aa: CASSSGTIAQYF; cdr3_nt: TGTGCCAGCAGTTCTGGGACAATAGCGCAGTACTTC; d_call: .; j_call: TRBJ2-7; clone_size: .; v_call: TRBV7-2
cdr3_aa: CASSKGGYTF; cdr3_nt: TGTGCCAGCTCCAAGGGGGGCTACACCTTC; d_call: .; j_call: TRBJ1-2; clone_size: .; v_call: TRBV12-3/TRBV12-4